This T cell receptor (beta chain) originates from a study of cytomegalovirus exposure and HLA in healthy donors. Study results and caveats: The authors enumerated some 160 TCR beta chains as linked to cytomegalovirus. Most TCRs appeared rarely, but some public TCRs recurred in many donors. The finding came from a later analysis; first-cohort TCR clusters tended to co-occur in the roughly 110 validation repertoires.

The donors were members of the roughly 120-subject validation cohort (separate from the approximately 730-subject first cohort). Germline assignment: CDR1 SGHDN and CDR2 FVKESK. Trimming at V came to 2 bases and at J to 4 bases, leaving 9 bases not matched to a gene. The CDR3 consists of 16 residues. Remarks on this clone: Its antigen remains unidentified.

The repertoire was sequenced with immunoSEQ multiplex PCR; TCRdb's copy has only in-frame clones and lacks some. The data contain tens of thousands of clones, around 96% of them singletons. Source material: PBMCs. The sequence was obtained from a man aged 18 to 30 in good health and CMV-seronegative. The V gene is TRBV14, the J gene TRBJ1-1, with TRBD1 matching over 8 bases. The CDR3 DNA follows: TGTGCCAGCAGCCAACCCGGACAGGGTTTGGGCACTGAAGCTTTCTTT. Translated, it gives CASSQPGQGLGTEAFF. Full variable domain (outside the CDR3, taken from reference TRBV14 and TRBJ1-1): EAGVTQFPSHSVIEKGQTVTLRCDPISGHDNLYWYRRVMGKEIKFLLHFVKESKQDESGMPNNRFLAERTGGTYSTLKVQPAELEDSGVYFCASSQPGQGLGTEAFFGQGTRLTVV.